The sequence of this T cell receptor (beta chain) was determined in a study of T cells in Graves' hyperthyroidism and ophthalmopathy. It was around 10 ml of fresh peripheral blood that supplied the PBMCs. Comment on this clonotype: Antigen unknown.

Amplified TCR beta CDR3 regions came from RNA transcripts. A first-round RT-PCR of the TCR CDR3 used the HTBI primer set. TCRdb reanalysed the multiplex PCR reads using MiXCR and keeps one entry per CDR3 protein. The data show about half a million distinct CDR3 sequences, 24% seen once. Study-level results: Most thyroid clonotypes expanded above 0.001 were also detected in blood. The model identified upcoming ophthalmopathy a median approximately 6.5 months ahead of onset.

Germline V CDR1 and CDR2: MGHRA, YSYEKL. The CDR3 spans 16 residues. V gave up 2 bases and J gave up 6 bases; unmatched junction bases: 8. This TCR came from a woman aged 30 to 39 with Graves' ophthalmopathy. The rearrangement links TRBV4-1 to TRBJ1-5, with 9 bases identical to TRBD1. Sequencing used blood. The CDR3 DNA sequence: TGCGCCAGCAGCCAACCCGGACAGGGGAAATTTCAGCCCCAGCATTTT. Encoded protein: CASSQPGQGKFQPQHF.